The TCR beta chain described here comes from a study of T cell changes during pregnancy in multiple sclerosis. V was cut by 11 bases and J by 1 base, with 14 bases left in between. The CDR3 has 13 residues. Germline-derived CDR1 and CDR2 are MGHRA and YSYEKL. Assay used: immunoSEQ multiplex PCR; TCRdb lists only in-frame clones, some missing. The sample has approximately 99,000 clones, 90% seen once; the top ten hold 0.76%. The specimen was peripheral blood, collected in the second trimester of pregnancy. The source is a female donor in good health, enrolled as a control in a pregnancy study. This sequence joins TRBV4-1 and TRBJ1-1; tentative D call: TRBD1 (6 bases). The CDR3 protein is CAGRGARNTEAFF. CDR3 sequence (DNA): TGCGCCGGGAGGGGGGCGCGGAACACTGAAGCTTTCTTT.